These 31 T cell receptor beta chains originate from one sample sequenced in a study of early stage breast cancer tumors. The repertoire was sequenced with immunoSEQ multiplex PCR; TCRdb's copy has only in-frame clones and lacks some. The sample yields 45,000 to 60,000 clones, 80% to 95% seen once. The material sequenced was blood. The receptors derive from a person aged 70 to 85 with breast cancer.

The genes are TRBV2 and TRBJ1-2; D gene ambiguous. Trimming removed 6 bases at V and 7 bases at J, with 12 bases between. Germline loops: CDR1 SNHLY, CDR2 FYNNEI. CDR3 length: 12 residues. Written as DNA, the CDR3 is TGTGCCAGCAGGGAGGACGAGGGTGGCTACACCTTC. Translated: CASREDEGGYTF.

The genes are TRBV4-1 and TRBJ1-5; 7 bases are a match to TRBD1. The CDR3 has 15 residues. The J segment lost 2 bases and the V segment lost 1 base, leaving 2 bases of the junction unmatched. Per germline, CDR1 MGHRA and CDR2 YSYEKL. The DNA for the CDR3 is TGCGCCAGCAGCCAAGGTGACAGGGGCAATCAGCCCCAGCATTTT. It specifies CASSQGDRGNQPQHF.

The CDR3 loop is CASSEARGGGGSPLHF. The CDR3, as DNA: TGTGCCAGCAGTGAAGCTCGGGGAGGAGGTGGTTCACCCCTCCACTTT. The chain carries TRBV2 and TRBJ1-6; D gene uncertain. The CDR3 length is 16 residues. Trimming pared 0 bases from V and 9 bases from J, leaving 15 bases between. The germline CDR1 and CDR2 sequences are SNHLY and FYNNEI.

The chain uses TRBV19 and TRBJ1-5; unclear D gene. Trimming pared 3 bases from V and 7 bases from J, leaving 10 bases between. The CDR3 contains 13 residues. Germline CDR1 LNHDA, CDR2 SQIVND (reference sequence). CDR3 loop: CASSIRDGQPQHF. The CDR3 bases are TGTGCCAGTAGTATCCGGGATGGGCAGCCCCAGCATTTT.

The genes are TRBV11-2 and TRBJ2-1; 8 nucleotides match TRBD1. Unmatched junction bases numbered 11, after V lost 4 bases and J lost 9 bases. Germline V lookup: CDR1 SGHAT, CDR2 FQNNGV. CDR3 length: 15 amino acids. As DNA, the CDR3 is TGTGCCAGCAGCTCTCCAGGGGGCTCCGCGGGTGAGCAGTTCTTC. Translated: CASSSPGGSAGEQFF.

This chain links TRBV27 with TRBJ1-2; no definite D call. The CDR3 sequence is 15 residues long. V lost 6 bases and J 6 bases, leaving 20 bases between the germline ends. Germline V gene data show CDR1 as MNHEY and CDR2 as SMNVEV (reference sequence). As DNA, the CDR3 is TGTGCCAGCAGGGCAGGCCCATGGCCCCGTCATGGCTACACCTTC. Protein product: CASRAGPWPRHGYTF.

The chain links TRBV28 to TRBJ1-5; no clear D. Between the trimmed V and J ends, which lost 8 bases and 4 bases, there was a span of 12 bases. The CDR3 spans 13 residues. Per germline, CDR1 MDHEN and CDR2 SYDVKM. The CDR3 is CASGLQANQPQHF. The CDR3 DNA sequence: TGTGCCAGCGGCCTCCAAGCGAATCAGCCCCAGCATTTT.

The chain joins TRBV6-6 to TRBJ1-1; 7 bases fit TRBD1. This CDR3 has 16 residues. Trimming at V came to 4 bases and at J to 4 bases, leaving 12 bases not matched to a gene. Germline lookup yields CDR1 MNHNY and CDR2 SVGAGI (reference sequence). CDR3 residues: CASSSKQGPRFTEAFF. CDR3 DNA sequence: TGTGCCAGCAGTTCAAAACAGGGGCCCCGATTCACTGAAGCTTTCTTT.

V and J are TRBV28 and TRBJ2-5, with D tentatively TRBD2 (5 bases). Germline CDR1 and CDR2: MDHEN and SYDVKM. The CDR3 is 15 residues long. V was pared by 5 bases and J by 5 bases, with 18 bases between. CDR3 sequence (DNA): TGTGCCAGCAGTCCCCGTACTAGTTCTTGGGAGACCCAGTACTTC. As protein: CASSPRTSSWETQYF.

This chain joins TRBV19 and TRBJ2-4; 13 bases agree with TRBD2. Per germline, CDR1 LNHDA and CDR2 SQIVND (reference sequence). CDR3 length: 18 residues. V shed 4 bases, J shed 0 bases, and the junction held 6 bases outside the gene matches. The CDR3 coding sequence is TGTGCCAGTAGTAGGGGACTAGCGGGGAGAGTAGCCAAAAACATTCAGTACTTC. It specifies CASSRGLAGRVAKNIQYF.

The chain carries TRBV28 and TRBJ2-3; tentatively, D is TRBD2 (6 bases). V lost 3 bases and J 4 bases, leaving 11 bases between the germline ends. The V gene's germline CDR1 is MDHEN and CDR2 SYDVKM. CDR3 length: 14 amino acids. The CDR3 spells CASSFQGGSDTQYF. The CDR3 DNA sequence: TGTGCCAGCAGTTTCCAGGGAGGTTCAGATACGCAGTATTTT.

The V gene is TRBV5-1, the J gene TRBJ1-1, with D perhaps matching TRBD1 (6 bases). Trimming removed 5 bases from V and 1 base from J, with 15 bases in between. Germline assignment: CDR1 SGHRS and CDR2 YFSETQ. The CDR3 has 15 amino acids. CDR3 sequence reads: CASRKETGRNTEAFF. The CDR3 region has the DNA TGCGCCAGCAGGAAAGAGACAGGACGGAACACTGAAGCTTTCTTT.

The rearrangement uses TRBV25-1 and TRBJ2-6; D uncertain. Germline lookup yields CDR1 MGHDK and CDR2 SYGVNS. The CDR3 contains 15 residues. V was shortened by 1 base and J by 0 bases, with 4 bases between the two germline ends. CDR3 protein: CASSESSSGANVLTF. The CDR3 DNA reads TGTGCCAGCAGTGAATCGAGCTCTGGGGCCAACGTCCTGACTTTC.

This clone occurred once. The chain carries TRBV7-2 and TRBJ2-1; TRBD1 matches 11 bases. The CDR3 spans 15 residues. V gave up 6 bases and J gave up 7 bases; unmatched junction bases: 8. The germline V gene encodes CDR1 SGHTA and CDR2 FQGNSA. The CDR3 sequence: CASSQTDRGRNEQFF. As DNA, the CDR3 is TGTGCCAGCAGTCAGACGGACAGGGGGCGAAATGAGCAGTTCTTC.

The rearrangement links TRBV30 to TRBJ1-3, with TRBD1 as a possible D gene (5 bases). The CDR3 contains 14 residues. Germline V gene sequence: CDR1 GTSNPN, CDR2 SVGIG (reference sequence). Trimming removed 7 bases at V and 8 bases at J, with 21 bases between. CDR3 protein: CASSPGVSGDTIYF. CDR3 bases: TGTGCCTCATCCCCCGGGGTGTCGGGGGACACCATATATTTT.

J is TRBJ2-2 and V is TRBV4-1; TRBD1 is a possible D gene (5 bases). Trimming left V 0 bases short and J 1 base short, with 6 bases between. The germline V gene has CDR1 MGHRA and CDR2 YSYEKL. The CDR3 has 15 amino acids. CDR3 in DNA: TGCGCCAGCAGCCAAGACGGACAGAACACCGGGGAGCTGTTTTTT. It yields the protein CASSQDGQNTGELFF.

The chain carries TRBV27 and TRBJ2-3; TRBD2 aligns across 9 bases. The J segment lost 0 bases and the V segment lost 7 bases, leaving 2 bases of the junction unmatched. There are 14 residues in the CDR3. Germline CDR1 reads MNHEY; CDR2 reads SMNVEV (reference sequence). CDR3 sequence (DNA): TGTGCCAGCACGGCGGGAGGGAGCACAGATACGCAGTATTTT. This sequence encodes CASTAGGSTDTQYF.

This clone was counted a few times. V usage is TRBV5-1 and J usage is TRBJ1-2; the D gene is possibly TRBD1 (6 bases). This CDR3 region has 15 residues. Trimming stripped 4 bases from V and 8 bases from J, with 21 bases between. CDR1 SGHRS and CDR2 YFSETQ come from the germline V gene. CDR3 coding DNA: TGCGCCAGCAGCCGGGCGGGGGGGACAACGGAGGGCTACACCTTC. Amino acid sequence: CASSRAGGTTEGYTF.

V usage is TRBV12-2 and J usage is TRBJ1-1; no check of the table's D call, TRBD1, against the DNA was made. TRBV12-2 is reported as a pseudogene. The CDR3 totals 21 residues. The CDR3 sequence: CASRLESHGQALSPGYTEAFF. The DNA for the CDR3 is TGTGCAAGTCGCTTAGAATCGCATGGACAGGCTCTAAGTCCTGGGTACACTGAAGCTTTCTTT.

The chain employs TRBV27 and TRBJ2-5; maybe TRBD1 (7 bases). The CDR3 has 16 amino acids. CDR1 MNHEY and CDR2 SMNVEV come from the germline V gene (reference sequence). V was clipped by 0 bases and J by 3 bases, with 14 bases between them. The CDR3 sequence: CASSLSSGGGKETQYF. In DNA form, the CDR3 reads TGTGCCAGCAGTTTATCTTCAGGGGGAGGTAAAGAGACCCAGTACTTC.

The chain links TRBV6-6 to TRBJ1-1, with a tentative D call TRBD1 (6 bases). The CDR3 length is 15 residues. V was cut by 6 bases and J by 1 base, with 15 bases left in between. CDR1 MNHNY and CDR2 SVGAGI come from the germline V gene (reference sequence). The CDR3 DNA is TGTGCCAGCAGCCGCCTAGGACAGCCGAACACTGAAGCTTTCTTT. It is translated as CASSRLGQPNTEAFF.

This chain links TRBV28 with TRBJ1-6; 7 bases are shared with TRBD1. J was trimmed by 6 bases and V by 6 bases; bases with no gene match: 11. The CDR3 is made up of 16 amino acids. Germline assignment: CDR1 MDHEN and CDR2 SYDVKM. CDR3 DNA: TGTGCCAGCAGACTCGTGACAGGGCGGGCTAATTCACCCCTCCACTTT. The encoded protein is CASRLVTGRANSPLHF. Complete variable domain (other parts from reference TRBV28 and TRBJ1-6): DVKVTQSSRYLVKRTGEKVFLECVQDMDHENMFWYRQDPGLGLRLIYFSYDVKMKEKGDIPEGYSVSREKKERFSLILESASTNQTSMYLCASRLVTGRANSPLHFGNGTRLTVT.

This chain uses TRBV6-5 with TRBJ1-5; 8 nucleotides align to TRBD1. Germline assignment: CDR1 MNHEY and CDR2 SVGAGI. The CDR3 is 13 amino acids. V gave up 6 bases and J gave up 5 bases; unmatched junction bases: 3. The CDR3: CASRLTGDQPQHF. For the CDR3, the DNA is TGTGCCAGCAGGTTGACAGGGGATCAGCCCCAGCATTTT.

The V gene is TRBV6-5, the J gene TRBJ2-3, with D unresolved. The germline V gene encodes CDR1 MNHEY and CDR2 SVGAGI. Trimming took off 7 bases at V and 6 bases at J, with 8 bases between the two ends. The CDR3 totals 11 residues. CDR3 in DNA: TGTGCCAGCACCCACGGGGATACGCAGTATTTT. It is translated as CASTHGDTQYF.

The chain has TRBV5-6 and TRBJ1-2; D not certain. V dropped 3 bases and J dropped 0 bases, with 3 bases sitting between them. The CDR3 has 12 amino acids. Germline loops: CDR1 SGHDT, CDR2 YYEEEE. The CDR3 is CASSSSNYGYTF. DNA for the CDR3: TGTGCCAGCAGCTCTTCTAACTATGGCTACACCTTC.

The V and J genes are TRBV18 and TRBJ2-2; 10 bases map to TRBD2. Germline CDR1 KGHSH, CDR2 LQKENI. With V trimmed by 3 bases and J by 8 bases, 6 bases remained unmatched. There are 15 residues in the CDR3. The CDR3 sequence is CASSPTGTSEGELFF. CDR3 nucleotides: TGTGCCAGCTCACCGACCGGGACTAGCGAGGGGGAGCTGTTTTTT.

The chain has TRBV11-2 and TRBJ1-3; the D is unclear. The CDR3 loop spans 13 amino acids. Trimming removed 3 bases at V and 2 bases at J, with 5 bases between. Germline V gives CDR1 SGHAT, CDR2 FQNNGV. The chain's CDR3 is CASSFLAGNTIYF. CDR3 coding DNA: TGTGCCAGCAGCTTCTTAGCTGGAAACACCATATATTTT.

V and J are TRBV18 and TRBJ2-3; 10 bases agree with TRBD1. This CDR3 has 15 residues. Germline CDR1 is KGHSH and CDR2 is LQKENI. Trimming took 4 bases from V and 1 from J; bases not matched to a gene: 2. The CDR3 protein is CASSLGTGGTDTQYF. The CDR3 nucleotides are TGTGCCAGCTCACTCGGGACAGGGGGCACAGATACGCAGTATTTT.

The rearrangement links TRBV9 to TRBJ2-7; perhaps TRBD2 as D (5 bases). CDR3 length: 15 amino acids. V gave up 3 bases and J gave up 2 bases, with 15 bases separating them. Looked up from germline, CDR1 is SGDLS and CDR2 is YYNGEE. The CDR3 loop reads CASSASAGPPYEQYF. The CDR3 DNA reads TGTGCCAGCAGCGCCTCCGCGGGCCCACCCTACGAGCAGTACTTC.

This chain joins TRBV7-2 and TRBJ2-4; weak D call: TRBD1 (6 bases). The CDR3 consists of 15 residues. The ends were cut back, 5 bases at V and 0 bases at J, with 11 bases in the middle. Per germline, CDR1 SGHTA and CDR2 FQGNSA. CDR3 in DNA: TGTGCCAGCAGCATACCGACAGGAGCCAAAAACATTCAGTACTTC. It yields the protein CASSIPTGAKNIQYF.

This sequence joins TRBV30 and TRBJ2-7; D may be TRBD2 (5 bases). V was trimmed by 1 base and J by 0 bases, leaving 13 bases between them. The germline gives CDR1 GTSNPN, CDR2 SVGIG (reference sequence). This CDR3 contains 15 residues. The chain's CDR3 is CAWSDPGYPSYEQYF. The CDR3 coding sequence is TGTGCCTGGAGTGACCCGGGATACCCCTCCTACGAGCAGTACTTC.